The TCR beta chain described here comes from a study of T cell changes during pregnancy in multiple sclerosis. The CDR3 runs 11 residues. The V end lost 8 bases, the J end lost 2 bases, and 7 bases lay between the germline ends. The V gene's germline CDR1 is MNHEY and CDR2 SVGAGI. This clone was observed a single time. The table came from immunoSEQ multiplex PCR; TCRdb's copy has only in-frame clones and leaves some out. The data show under 80,000 clones, approximately 94% seen once. V gene TRBV6-5 combines with J gene TRBJ2-7; D unresolved. The sample in question was peripheral blood, obtained in the third trimester of pregnancy. This clonotype was obtained from a female donor with multiple sclerosis, enrolled in a pregnancy study. CDR3 nucleotides: TGTGCCAGCTATGGGCCCTACGAGCAGTACTTC. This encodes CASYGPYEQYF.